Below, 21 T cell receptor beta chains from the same sample are listed, as sequenced in a study of blood T cell repertoires in COVID-19. The assay was immunoSEQ multiplex PCR, and TCRdb's table has in-frame clones only and misses some. The table lists over 300,000 clones, roughly nine tenths of them singletons. Sequenced: PBMCs or T cells enriched from blood (not recorded which). Receptor source: a woman in her 30s who had recovered from COVID-19.

This chain connects TRBV20-1 to TRBJ2-7, with D tentatively TRBD1 (6 bases). With 3 bases removed from V and 5 bases from J, the gap between germline ends came to 8 bases. Germline-derived CDR1 and CDR2 are DFQATT and SNEGSKA (reference sequence). The CDR3 is 11 amino acids. This CDR3 reads CSASGGNEQYF. CDR3 DNA: TGCAGTGCTAGTGGGGGCAACGAGCAGTACTTC.

V and J are TRBV19 and TRBJ1-2; D gene uncertain. Trimming left V 3 bases short and J 1 base short, with 9 bases between. Germline loops: CDR1 LNHDA, CDR2 SQIVND (reference sequence). CDR3 length: 14 amino acids. CDR3 DNA: TGTGCCAGTAGTATTGTAGTCGGTAACTATGGCTACACCTTC. This translates into CASSIVVGNYGYTF. Based on the CDR3 plus reference TRBV19 and TRBJ1-2, the full variable domain is DGGITQSPKYLFRKEGQNVTLSCEQNLNHDAMYWYRQDPGQGLRLIYYSQIVNDFQKGDIAEGYSVSREKKESFPLTVTSAQKNPTAFYLCASSIVVGNYGYTFGSGTRLTVV.

This clone was detected only a few times. The V gene is TRBV14, the J gene TRBJ1-2; 8 bases align to TRBD1. The V gene end was trimmed by 4 bases and the J gene end by 8 bases; junction bases not matched to a gene: 6. The V gene's germline CDR1 is SGHDN and CDR2 FVKESK. This CDR3 has 13 residues. In nucleotides, the CDR3 is TGTGCCAGCAGCCCGGACAGGGCAAGGGGCTACACCTTC. This translates into CASSPDRARGYTF.

The rearrangement uses TRBV7-6 and TRBJ1-1, with 9 nucleotides matching TRBD1. The V gene end was trimmed by 5 bases and the J gene end by 4 bases; junction bases not matched to a gene: 11. This CDR3 is built from 16 residues. CDR1 is SGHVS and CDR2 is FNYEAQ in the germline V gene. In DNA form, the CDR3 reads TGTGCCAGCAGCCTTAACACAGGGGGCTGGGGCACTGAAGCTTTCTTT. Its translation: CASSLNTGGWGTEAFF.

This chain links TRBV29-1 with TRBJ2-1, with D possibly being TRBD2 (6 bases). Germline V gene lookup returns CDR1 SQVTM and CDR2 ANQGSEA. V lost 5 bases to trimming and J lost 10 bases, with 12 bases between them. The CDR3 sequence is 11 residues long. In DNA, the CDR3 is TGCAGCGTTCGCGGGGTACAGGAGCAGTTCTTC. Translating gives CSVRGVQEQFF.

The chain links TRBV29-1 to TRBJ1-2; D call uncertain. CDR3 size: 13 residues. Trimming left V 3 bases short and J 2 bases short, with 10 bases between. CDR1 is SQVTM and CDR2 is ANQGSEA in the germline V gene. In nucleotides, the CDR3 is TGCAGCGTTGAGAACGGGTTGAACTATGGCTACACCTTC. Protein sequence: CSVENGLNYGYTF.

The chain employs TRBV4-2 and TRBJ2-2, with 8 bases identical to TRBD2. The CDR3 contains 18 residues. The J segment lost 4 bases and the V segment lost 3 bases, leaving 13 bases of the junction unmatched. The germline CDR1 and CDR2 sequences are LGHNA and YNFKEQ. For the CDR3, the DNA is TGTGCCAGCAGCCAGAACCAACGGGGGGGCCGGGGCACCGGGGAGCTGTTTTTT. This translates into CASSQNQRGGRGTGELFF.

The rearrangement joins TRBV5-1 to TRBJ2-3, with 7 positions matching TRBD1. The CDR3 spans 17 residues. Per the germline V gene, CDR1 is SGHRS and CDR2 is YFSETQ. J was trimmed by 0 bases and V by 4 bases; bases with no gene match: 11. DNA for the CDR3: TGCGCCAGCAGCCCTGGTGACAGGGCCTCTAGCACAGATACGCAGTATTTT. Translating gives CASSPGDRASSTDTQYF.

This clone has a single count. This chain connects TRBV6-2 or TRBV6-3 to TRBJ2-3, with D possibly matching TRBD1 (6 bases). Looked up from germline, CDR1 is MNHEY and CDR2 is SVGEGT. The CDR3 loop spans 16 amino acids. Trimming took off 0 bases at V and 2 bases at J, with 12 bases between the two ends. For the CDR3, the DNA is TGTGCCAGCAGTTACTCCCGAACAGGGACCACAGATACGCAGTATTTT. It encodes CASSYSRTGTTDTQYF.

The rearrangement links TRBV7-9 to TRBJ1-2; D possibly corresponds to TRBD1 (5 bases). The CDR3 has 12 amino acids. V was shortened by 4 bases and J by 6 bases, with 9 bases between the two germline ends. Germline-derived CDR1 and CDR2 are SEHNR and FQNEAQ (reference sequence). The CDR3 region is CASSSGIHGYTF. For the CDR3, the DNA is TGTGCCAGCAGCTCAGGGATTCATGGCTACACCTTC.

The chain is built from TRBV28 and TRBJ1-5, with a tentative D call TRBD1 (5 bases). The CDR3 contains 17 residues. Germline lookup yields CDR1 MDHEN and CDR2 SYDVKM. Trimming stripped 6 bases from V and 0 bases from J, with 18 bases between. The CDR3 sequence is CASSPTSGQNSNQPQHF. As DNA, the CDR3 is TGTGCCAGCAGCCCCACTTCAGGGCAGAATAGCAATCAGCCCCAGCATTTT.

This chain joins TRBV23-1 and TRBJ2-7; no clear D. TRBV23-1 is given ORF status, its function remaining uncertain. V lost 4 bases and J lost 5, with 24 bases in between. The CDR3 has 17 amino acids. As DNA, the CDR3 is TGCGCCAGCAGTCCGAACTTCCCCCCCCTCCCGAACCACGAGCAGTACTTC. It translates to CASSPNFPPLPNHEQYF.

The rearrangement uses TRBV27 and TRBJ2-7, with 7 bases aligning to TRBD1. The junction had 4 bases not matched to a gene; V was cut back by 5 bases and J by 0 bases. Germline V gene lookup returns CDR1 MNHEY and CDR2 SMNVEV (reference sequence). The CDR3 totals 14 residues. CDR3 protein: CASSRGQSSYEQYF. In DNA, the CDR3 is TGTGCCAGCAGTAGGGGACAGAGCTCCTACGAGCAGTACTTC.

There are a few counts of this clone. Here the CDR3 reads CASSFRVPYGYTF. Here the CDR3 DNA reads TGTGCCAGCAGTTTCAGGGTACCCTATGGCTACACCTTC. The J gene is TRBJ1-2, the V gene TRBV12-3 or TRBV12-4; D might be TRBD1 (5 bases). The CDR3 is 13 amino acids. The V end was cut by 3 bases, the J end by 4 bases, with 9 bases between.

J is TRBJ2-1 and V is TRBV4-1, with D perhaps matching TRBD1 (6 bases). The germline gives CDR1 MGHRA, CDR2 YSYEKL. This CDR3 region has 15 residues. Trimming shortened V by 4 bases and J by 9 bases, and 19 bases separated the two germline ends. The DNA of the CDR3 is TGCGCCAGCAGCCTTCCGGGGCAGGGGTTGGCTGAGCAGTTCTTC. Translation: CASSLPGQGLAEQFF.

The V and J genes are TRBV19 and TRBJ1-1, with D perhaps matching TRBD1 (6 bases). With 5 bases removed from V and 1 base from J, the gap between germline ends came to 11 bases. Germline V gene sequence: CDR1 LNHDA, CDR2 SQIVND (reference sequence). The CDR3 is 14 residues long. The CDR3 reads CASSFGQTNTEAFF. CDR3 nucleotide sequence: TGTGCCAGTAGTTTCGGACAGACGAACACTGAAGCTTTCTTT.

The chain combines TRBV4-1 with TRBJ2-7, with 8 bases matching TRBD2. V trimming: 4 bases; J trimming: 7 bases; junction bases outside the gene matches: 6. This CDR3 region has 13 residues. Germline CDR1 MGHRA, CDR2 YSYEKL. CDR3 DNA sequence: TGCGCCAGCAGCCTCCAAGCGGGGGTTGAGCAGTACTTC. This gives the protein CASSLQAGVEQYF.

In its sample, this clone was seen once. The rearrangement joins TRBV4-1 to TRBJ2-5, with a possible D match to TRBD1 (6 bases). The CDR3 has 15 amino acids. CDR1 and CDR2 from the germline V gene are MGHRA and YSYEKL. V lost 1 base and J 2 bases, leaving 11 bases between the germline ends. The DNA of the CDR3 is TGCGCCAGCAGCCAAGTCGAGGGGGAGCAAGAGACCCAGTACTTC. It translates to CASSQVEGEQETQYF.

The chain links TRBV27 to TRBJ1-6, with TRBD1 matching over 7 bases. Trimming removed 4 bases from V and 0 bases from J; junction bases left unmatched: 9. Looked up from germline, CDR1 is MNHEY and CDR2 is SMNVEV (reference sequence). This CDR3 is 18 amino acids long. CDR3 sequence: CASSSLQGYSSYNSPLHF. The CDR3 DNA sequence: TGTGCCAGCAGTTCTCTACAGGGGTACAGCTCCTATAATTCACCCCTCCACTTT.

V and J are TRBV25-1 and TRBJ1-3; a possible D gene is TRBD1 (5 bases). V lost 7 bases and J lost 2, with 12 bases in between. In germline, CDR1 is MGHDK, CDR2 SYGVNS. The CDR3 runs to 14 residues. CDR3 bases: TGTGCCAGCAACCCCGGGGGGGCTGGAAACACCATATATTTT. As protein: CASNPGGAGNTIYF.

The chain carries TRBV12-3 or TRBV12-4 and TRBJ2-3, with D uncertain. Trimming pared 3 bases from V and 2 bases from J, leaving 6 bases between. There are 13 residues in the CDR3. CDR3 sequence: CASSLFLTDTQYF. DNA of the CDR3: TGTGCCAGCAGTTTGTTCCTCACAGATACGCAGTATTTT.